Below are 10 T cell receptor beta chains sequenced from a single sample in a study of monozygotic twins with inflammatory bowel disease. TCRdb reprocessed the 5' RACE reads, keeping one entry per CDR3 protein, no DNA. The ten top clones account for 2.4%, within a sample of over 110,000 distinct CDR3 sequences. The source material was blood. These TCRs come from a human donor with ulcerative colitis or Crohn's disease, or a healthy co-twin of an affected twin (not recorded which).

V gene TRBV20-1 combines with J gene TRBJ1-1; with no DNA, the TCRdb D assignment of TRBD1 cannot be verified. In germline, CDR1 is DFQATT, CDR2 SNEGSKA (reference sequence). This CDR3 has 13 amino acids. The CDR3 sequence: CSADGQANAEAFF.

CDR3 sequence reads: CASSLVPRGNYNEQFF. The rearrangement joins TRBV11-2 to TRBJ2-1; TCRdb gives TRBD1 as the D gene, but with no DNA this cannot be confirmed. The CDR3 has 16 amino acids. Germline V CDR1 and CDR2: SGHAT, FQNNGV.

The J gene is TRBJ2-7, the V gene TRBV9; the TCRdb call, TRBD1, lacks DNA for checking. The CDR3 has 15 amino acids. CDR1 and CDR2 (germline): SGDLS, YYNGEE. CDR3 in amino acids: CASSPRQVTTYEQYF.

The V and J genes are TRBV20-1 and TRBJ2-3; the D gene TCRdb calls, TRBD1, cannot be checked with no DNA. The CDR3 runs 17 residues. CDR1 is DFQATT, CDR2 SNEGSKA, per germline (reference sequence). The CDR3 spells CSASGGARLRGTDTQYF.

The chain has TRBV27 and TRBJ2-7; TCRdb's assignment of TRBD1 cannot be checked, as there is no DNA. This CDR3 contains 15 residues. In germline, CDR1 is MNHEY, CDR2 SMNVEV (reference sequence). The CDR3 loop reads CASSLFSGAKYEQYF.

V is TRBV29-1 and J is TRBJ2-3; the TCRdb call, TRBD2, lacks DNA for checking. The CDR3 spans 15 residues. Germline V lookup: CDR1 SQVTM, CDR2 ANQGSEA. The CDR3 here is CSVEFRTRLTDTQYF.

This rearrangement joins TRBV2 to TRBJ2-5; TCRdb's D call, TRBD2, is unchecked because there is no DNA. The CDR3 extends over 13 amino acids. The V gene's germline CDR1 is SNHLY and CDR2 FYNNEI. CDR3 protein: CASSDRRQETQYF.

The chain couples TRBV4-3 to TRBJ1-4; TCRdb lists TRBD1, though no DNA is available to test this call. Germline-derived CDR1 and CDR2 are LGHNA and YSLEER. The CDR3 consists of 14 residues. CDR3 sequence: CASSPQRPNEKLFF.

The rearrangement joins TRBV30 to TRBJ2-7; TCRdb selects TRBD2, and the lack of DNA leaves this call unchecked. Germline V gene sequence: CDR1 GTSNPN, CDR2 SVGIG (reference sequence). The CDR3 is made up of 16 amino acids. CDR3: CAWSGFGPRGVYEQYF.

V is TRBV4-1 and J is TRBJ2-1; without DNA, the TCRdb call of TRBD1 cannot be checked. Germline V gives CDR1 MGHRA, CDR2 YSYEKL. This CDR3 contains 17 residues. The CDR3 is CASSQSGQGTSYNEQFF.